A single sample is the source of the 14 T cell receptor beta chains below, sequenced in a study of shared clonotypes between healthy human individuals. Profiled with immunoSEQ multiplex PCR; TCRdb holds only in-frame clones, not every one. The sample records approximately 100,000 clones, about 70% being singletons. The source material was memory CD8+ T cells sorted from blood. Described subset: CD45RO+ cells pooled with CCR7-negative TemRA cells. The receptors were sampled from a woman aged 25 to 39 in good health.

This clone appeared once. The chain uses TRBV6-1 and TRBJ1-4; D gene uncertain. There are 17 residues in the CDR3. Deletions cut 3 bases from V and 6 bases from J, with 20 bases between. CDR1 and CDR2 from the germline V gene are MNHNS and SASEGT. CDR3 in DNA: TGTGCCAGCAGTGATTTGGGAGGGTATCGGTTCGATGAAAAACTGTTTTTT. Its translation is CASSDLGGYRFDEKLFF.

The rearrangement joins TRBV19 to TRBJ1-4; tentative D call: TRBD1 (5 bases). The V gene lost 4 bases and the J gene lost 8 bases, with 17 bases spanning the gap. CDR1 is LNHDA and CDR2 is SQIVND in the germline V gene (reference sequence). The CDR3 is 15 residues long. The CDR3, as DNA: TGTGCCAGTAGTACCCTGGGACGTCCAGGGGAAAAACTGTTTTTT. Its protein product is CASSTLGRPGEKLFF.

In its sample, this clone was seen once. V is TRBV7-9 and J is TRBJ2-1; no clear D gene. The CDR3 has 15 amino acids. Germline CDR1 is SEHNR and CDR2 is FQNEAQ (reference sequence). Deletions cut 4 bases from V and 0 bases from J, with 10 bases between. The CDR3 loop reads CASSSPESSYNEQFF. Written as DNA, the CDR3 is TGTGCCAGCAGCTCCCCAGAGAGCTCCTACAATGAGCAGTTCTTC.

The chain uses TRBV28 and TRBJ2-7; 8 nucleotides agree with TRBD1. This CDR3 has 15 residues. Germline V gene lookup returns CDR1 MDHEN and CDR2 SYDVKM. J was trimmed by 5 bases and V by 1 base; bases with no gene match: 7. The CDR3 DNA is TGTGCCAGCAGTTTATTCGGGCAGGGGGCGAACGAGCAGTACTTC. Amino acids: CASSLFGQGANEQYF.

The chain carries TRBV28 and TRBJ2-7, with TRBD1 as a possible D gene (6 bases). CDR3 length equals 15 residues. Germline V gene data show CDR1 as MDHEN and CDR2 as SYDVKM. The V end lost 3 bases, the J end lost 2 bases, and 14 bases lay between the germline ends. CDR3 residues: CASSLGNNRAYEQYF. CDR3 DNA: TGTGCCAGCAGTTTGGGAAACAACAGGGCCTACGAGCAGTACTTC.

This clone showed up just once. CDR3 sequence: CASSLLGPSHGYTF. DNA for the CDR3: TGTGCCAGCAGTTTGTTAGGGCCCTCACATGGCTACACCTTC. The chain joins TRBV27 to TRBJ1-2; D gene unclear. V lost 3 bases to trimming and J lost 6 bases, with 14 bases between them. Looked up from germline, CDR1 is MNHEY and CDR2 is SMNVEV (reference sequence). The CDR3 is 14 amino acids.

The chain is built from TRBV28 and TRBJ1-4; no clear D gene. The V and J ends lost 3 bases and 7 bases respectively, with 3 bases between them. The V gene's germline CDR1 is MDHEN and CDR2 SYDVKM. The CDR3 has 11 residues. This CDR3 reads CASSLGEKLFF. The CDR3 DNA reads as TGTGCCAGCAGTTTGGGTGAAAAACTGTTTTTT.

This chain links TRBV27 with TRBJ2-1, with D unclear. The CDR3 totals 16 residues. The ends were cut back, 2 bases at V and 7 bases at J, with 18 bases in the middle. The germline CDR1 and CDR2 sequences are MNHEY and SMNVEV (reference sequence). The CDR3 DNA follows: TGTGCCAGCAGTTTAGATTGGGGTGGCTCAGTGAATGAGCAGTTCTTC. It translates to CASSLDWGGSVNEQFF.

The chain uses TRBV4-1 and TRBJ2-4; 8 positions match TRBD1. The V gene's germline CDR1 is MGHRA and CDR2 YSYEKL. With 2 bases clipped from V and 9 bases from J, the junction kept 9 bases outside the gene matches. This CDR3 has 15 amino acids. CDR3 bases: TGCGCCAGCAGCCAACAGACAGGGGCGGTCGGCATTCAGTACTTC. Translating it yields CASSQQTGAVGIQYF.

CDR3 nucleotides: TGTGCCAGCAGACCCGGGGGGTTGAATGGCTACACCTTC. This codes for CASRPGGLNGYTF. The chain couples TRBV27 to TRBJ1-2; TRBD1 might be the D (5 bases). V dropped 6 bases and J dropped 6 bases, with 14 bases sitting between them. There are 13 residues in the CDR3. Germline V lookup: CDR1 MNHEY, CDR2 SMNVEV (reference sequence).

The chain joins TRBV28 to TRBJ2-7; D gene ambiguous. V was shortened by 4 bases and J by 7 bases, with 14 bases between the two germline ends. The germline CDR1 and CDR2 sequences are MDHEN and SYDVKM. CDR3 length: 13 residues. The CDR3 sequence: CASSSWPPGEQYF. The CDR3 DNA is TGTGCCAGCAGTTCCTGGCCTCCCGGAGAGCAGTACTTC.

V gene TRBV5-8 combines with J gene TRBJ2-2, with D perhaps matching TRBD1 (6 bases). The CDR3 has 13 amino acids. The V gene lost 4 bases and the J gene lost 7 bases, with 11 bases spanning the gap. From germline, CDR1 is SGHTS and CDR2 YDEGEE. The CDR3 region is CASSPQGYGELFF. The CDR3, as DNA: TGTGCCAGCAGCCCACAGGGTTACGGGGAGCTGTTTTTT.

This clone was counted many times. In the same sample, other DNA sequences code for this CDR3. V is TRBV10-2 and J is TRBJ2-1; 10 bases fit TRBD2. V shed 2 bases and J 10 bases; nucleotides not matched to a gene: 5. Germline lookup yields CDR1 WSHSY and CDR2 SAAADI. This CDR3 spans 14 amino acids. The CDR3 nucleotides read TGCGCCAGCAGTGAGAGCGGGAGGGCCTCGGAGCAGTTCTTC. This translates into CASSESGRASEQFF.

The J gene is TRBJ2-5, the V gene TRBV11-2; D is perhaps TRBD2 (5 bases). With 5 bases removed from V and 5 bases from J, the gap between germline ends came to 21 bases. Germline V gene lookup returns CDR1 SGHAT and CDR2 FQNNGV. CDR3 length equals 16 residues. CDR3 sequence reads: CASSLVGGRTGETQYF. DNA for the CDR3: TGTGCCAGCAGCCTCGTCGGAGGACGCACGGGGGAGACCCAGTACTTC.